This T cell receptor (beta chain) was identified during a study of blood T cells in healthy people across ages. Study outcomes and limitations: Greater diversity and more naive CD4+ cells were seen in long-lived donors than in aged donors. Age showed a roughly linear inverse relationship with TCR beta diversity per million T cells.

There were at least 6 micrograms of total RNA extracted from every sample. Concerning this clonotype: Its antigen is not known.

The authors ran a second PCR of about 6 to 11 cycles using a sample-barcoded 5' primer and a J-beta primer mix. From the 5' RACE reads, TCRdb called clonotypes with MiXCR, one entry per CDR3 protein. The repertoire consists of under 1,000,000 distinct CDR3 sequences, with about 36% occurring once and the leading ten covering roughly 13%. Germline V gene sequence: CDR1 SGHTA, CDR2 FQGNSA. The CDR3 runs 17 residues. The V gene end was trimmed by 2 bases and the J gene end by 2 bases; junction bases not matched to a gene: 5. The sequence came from a young man in good health. The specimen sequenced was blood. This chain connects TRBV7-2 to TRBJ2-6, with 8 bases that match TRBD1. The CDR3 reads CASSLLPGGAGANVLTF. Written as DNA, the CDR3 is TGTGCCAGCAGCTTATTGCCAGGGGGCGCTGGGGCCAACGTCCTGACTTTC. The complete variable domain, with remaining parts taken from reference TRBV7-2 and TRBJ2-6, reads GAGVSQSPSNKVTEKGKDVELRCDPISGHTALYWYRQSLGQGLEFLIYFQGNSAPDKSGLPSDRFSAERTGGSVSTLTIQRTQQEDSAVYLCASSLLPGGAGANVLTFGAGSRLTVL.